This is a list of T cell receptor beta chains from one sample in a study of blood T cell repertoires in COVID-19. Produced via immunoSEQ multiplex PCR; TCRdb's table is partial and in-frame only. This sample has 250,000 or so clones, with roughly four fifths found just once. Sequencing used peripheral blood. These TCRs come from a woman in her 70s with acute or convalescent COVID-19. The CDR3 runs from the conserved cysteine through the conserved F or W. The D gene is left open where the match is weak. Expanded clones get a size class; other rows say once, few or many, or leave the size out.

J	V	D	size	DNA	CDR3
TRBJ2-7	TRBV3-1/TRBV3-2	TRBD1	-	TGTGCCAGCAGCCAAGTGGACAGGGGCGAGCAGTACTTC	CASSQVDRGEQYF
TRBJ2-1	TRBV5-1	-	-	TGCGCCAGCAGCTTGGGGGGAGGCTGGGAGCAGTTCTTC	CASSLGGGWEQFF
TRBJ1-1	TRBV2	-	few	TGTGCCAGCACCTTGGGGGCCCTGAACACTGAAGCTTTCTTT	CASTLGALNTEAFF
TRBJ2-7	TRBV25-1	TRBD1	-	TGTGCCAGCAGTGACGACAGGGGGCCCACCTACGAGCAGTACTTC	CASSDDRGPTYEQYF
TRBJ2-2	TRBV7-8	TRBD1	-	TGTGCCAGCAGCTTAGAACTAGGGGCAGGGGGCCACACCGGGGAGCTGTTTTTT	CASSLELGAGGHTGELFF
TRBJ1-2	TRBV7-2	-	-	TGTGCCAGCAGCTTAAAAGGTCACGGGGGGAACTATGGCTACACCTTC	CASSLKGHGGNYGYTF
TRBJ2-7	TRBV19	-	-	TGTGCCAGTAGTTCTGGAGGAGTGGAACAGTACTTC	CASSSGGVEQYF
TRBJ2-2	TRBV7-9	-	-	TGTGCCAGCAGCTCGGGACTGGTGAACACCGGGGAGCTGTTTTTT	CASSSGLVNTGELFF
TRBJ2-1	TRBV27	TRBD1	-	TGTGCCAGCAGTCTGGGACAGGGGACTTACAATGAGCAGTTCTTC	CASSLGQGTYNEQFF
TRBJ2-3	TRBV28	-	once	TGTGCCAGCAAAACGGGAGGACGGGGGCTCACAGATACGCAGTATTTT	CASKTGGRGLTDTQYF
TRBJ1-1	TRBV19	-	few	TGTGCCAGTAGGTTCGGGTACACTGAAGCTTTCTTT	CASRFGYTEAFF
TRBJ2-1	TRBV11-2	TRBD1	-	TGTGCCAGCAGCTTCGACAGGGGGCGAAGCTCCTACAATGAGCAGTTCTTC	CASSFDRGRSSYNEQFF
TRBJ2-7	TRBV28	-	few	TGTGCCAGCAGCCCCAAAATCTACGAGCAGTACTTC	CASSPKIYEQYF
TRBJ1-1	TRBV6-5	TRBD1	-	TGTGCCAGCAGTTACTCGGCCAGGGGGCGGGCTTTCTTT	CASSYSARGRAFF
TRBJ2-3	TRBV4-2	-	-	TGTGCCAGCAGCCAAGACCCCGGACTGAGCACAGATACGCAGTATTTT	CASSQDPGLSTDTQYF
TRBJ2-2	TRBV15	TRBD1	-	TGTGCCACCAGCCTGAGACAGGGGACCGGGGAGCTGTTTTTT	CATSLRQGTGELFF
TRBJ1-1	TRBV6-5	TRBD1	few	TGTGCCAGCAGCCGCCAACCGGGACAGGCGGCAGCTTTCTTT	CASSRQPGQAAAFF
TRBJ2-2	TRBV19	-	once	TGTGCCAGCGCAGTTCAGTTCGGGGAGCTGTTTTTT	CASAVQFGELFF